This entry describes one TCR beta chain. The sample belongs to a study of blood T cell repertoires in COVID-19. Study-level information: Sites across the United States, Italy and Spain contributed samples from acute and convalescent COVID-19. From T cells, B-cell-depleted T cells, or PBMCs came the material, which was cDNA or gDNA.

Authors' analysis steps: Nucleated cell counts were estimated from reference gene primer amplification. Profiled with immunoSEQ multiplex PCR; TCRdb holds only in-frame clones, not every one. The V and J calls and clone size were taken over from that table, and D and trimming were inferred from the DNA. The data contain about 36,000 clones, approximately 78% of them singletons. This TCR derives from a man in his sixties with acute or convalescent COVID-19. The sample taken for sequencing was peripheral blood.

The CDR3 loop reads CASSLRLAALYEQYF. As DNA, the CDR3 is TGTGCCAGCAGCCTCAGACTAGCGGCACTCTACGAGCAGTACTTC. V gene TRBV11-3 combines with J gene TRBJ2-7, with 9 bases identical to TRBD2. Germline-derived CDR1 and CDR2 are SGHNT and YENEEA. The CDR3 sequence is 15 residues long. Trimming took 5 bases from V and 3 from J; bases not matched to a gene: 8.